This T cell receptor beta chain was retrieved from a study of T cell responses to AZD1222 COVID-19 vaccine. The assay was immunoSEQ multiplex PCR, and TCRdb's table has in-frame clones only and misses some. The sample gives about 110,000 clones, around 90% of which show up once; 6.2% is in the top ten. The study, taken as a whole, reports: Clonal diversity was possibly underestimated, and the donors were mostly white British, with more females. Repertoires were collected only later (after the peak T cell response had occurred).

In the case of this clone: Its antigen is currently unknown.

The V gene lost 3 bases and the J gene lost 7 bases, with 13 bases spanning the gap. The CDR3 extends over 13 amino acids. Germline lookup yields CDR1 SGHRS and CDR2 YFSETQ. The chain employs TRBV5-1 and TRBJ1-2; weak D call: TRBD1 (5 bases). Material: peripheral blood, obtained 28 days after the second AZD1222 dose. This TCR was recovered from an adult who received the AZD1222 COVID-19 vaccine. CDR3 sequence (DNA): TGCGCCAGCAGCTGGGAGGGGAAAGGTGGCTACACCTTC. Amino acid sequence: CASSWEGKGGYTF.